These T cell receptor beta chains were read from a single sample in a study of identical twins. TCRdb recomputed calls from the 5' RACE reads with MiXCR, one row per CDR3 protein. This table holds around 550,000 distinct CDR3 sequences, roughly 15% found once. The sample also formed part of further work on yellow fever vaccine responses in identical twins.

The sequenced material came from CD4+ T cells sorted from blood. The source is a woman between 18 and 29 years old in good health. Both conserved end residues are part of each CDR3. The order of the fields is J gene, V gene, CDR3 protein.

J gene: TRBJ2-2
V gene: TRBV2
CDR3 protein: CASRVGTSENTGELFF

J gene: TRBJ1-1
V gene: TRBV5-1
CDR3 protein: CASSTGQENTEAFF

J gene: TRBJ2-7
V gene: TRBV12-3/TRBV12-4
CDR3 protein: CASSGGYEQYF

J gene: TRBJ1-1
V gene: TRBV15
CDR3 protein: CATSRPRQGTNPEAFF

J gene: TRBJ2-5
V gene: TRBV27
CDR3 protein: CASSSPMDREETQYF

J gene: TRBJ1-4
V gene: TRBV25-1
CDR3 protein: CASRRGGVEDEKLFF

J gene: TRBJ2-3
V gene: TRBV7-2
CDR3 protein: CASSWGLAGEASDTQYF

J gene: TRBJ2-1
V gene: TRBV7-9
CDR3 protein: CASSPIRQRSSYNEQFF

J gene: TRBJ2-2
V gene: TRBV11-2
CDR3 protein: CASNFGAGELFF

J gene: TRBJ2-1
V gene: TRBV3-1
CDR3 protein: CASSQGVGTSGGRVFF

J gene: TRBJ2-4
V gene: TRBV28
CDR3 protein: CASSLAGRENIQYF

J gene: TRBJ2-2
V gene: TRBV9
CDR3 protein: CASSGDRITNTGELFF

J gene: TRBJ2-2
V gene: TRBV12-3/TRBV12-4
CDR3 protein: CASSLERDRGPGELFF

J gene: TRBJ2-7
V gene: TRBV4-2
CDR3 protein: CASSQDVVGAIYEQYF

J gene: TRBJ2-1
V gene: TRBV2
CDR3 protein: CASSEARTSGRGPYNEQFF

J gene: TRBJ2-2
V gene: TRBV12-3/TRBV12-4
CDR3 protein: CASRPQGLGELFF

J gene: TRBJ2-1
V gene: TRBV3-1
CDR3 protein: CASSHLGQGGEQFF

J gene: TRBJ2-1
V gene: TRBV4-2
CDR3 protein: CASSQGLAGPSYNEQFF

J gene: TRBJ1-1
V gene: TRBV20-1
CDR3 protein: CSAGQGVVHTEAFF

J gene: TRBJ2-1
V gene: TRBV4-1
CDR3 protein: CASSQDSREASYNEQFF

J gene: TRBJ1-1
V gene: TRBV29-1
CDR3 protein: CSVELRVQNTEAFF

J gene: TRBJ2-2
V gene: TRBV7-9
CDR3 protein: CASSRPTSGKNTGELFF

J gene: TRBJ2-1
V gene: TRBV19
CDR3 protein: CASSISGSGLAANNEQFF

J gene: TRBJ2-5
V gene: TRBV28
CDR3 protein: CASSFAGDLETQYF

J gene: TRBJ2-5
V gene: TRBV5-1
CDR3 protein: CASSGGEVQETQYF

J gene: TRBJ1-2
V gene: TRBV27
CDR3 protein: CASSSSGSLHYGYTF

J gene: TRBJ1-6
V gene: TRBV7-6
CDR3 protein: CASSRDGLNSPLHF

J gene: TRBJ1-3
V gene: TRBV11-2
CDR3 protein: CASSLESVTVFRGAGNTIYF

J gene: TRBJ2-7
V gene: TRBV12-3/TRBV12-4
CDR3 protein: CASSLWAKEQYF

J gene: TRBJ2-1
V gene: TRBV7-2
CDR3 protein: CASSFVQAGAQFF

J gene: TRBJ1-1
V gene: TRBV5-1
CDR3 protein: CASSLATFRDGTEAFF

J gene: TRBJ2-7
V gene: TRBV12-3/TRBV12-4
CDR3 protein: CATASGSFYEQYF

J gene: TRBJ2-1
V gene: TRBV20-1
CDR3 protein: CSASETSGRAHREQFF

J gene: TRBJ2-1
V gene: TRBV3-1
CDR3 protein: CASTSGTGGYNEQFF

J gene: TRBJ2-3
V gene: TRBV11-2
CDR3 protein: CASSTQWEGTDTQYF

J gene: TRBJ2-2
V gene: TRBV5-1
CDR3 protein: CASSSGQGTPTGELFF

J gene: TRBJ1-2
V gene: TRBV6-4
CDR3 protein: CASSDAGGYGYTF

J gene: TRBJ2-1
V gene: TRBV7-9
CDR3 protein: CASSMTSDEQFF

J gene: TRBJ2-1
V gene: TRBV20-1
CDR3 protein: CSAPSRGPTTNEQFF

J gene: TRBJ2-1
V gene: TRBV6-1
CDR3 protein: CASRPDTDNEQFF

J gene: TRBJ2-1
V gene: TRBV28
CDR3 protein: CASRSEAAGGIYNEQFF

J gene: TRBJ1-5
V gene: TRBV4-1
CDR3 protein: CASSQDPGGDQPQHF

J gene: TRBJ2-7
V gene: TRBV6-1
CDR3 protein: CASTRLGEQYF

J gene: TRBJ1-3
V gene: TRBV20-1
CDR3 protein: CSASVGTHSGNTIYF

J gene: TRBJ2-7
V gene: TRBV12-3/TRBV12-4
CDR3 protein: CASGGQAVQYF

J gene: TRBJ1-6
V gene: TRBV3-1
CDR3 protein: CASRQGWGFTYNSPLHF

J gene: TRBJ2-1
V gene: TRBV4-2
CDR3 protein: CASSQDLAGARDEQFF

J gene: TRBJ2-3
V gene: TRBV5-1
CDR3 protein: CASSTSRDTQYF

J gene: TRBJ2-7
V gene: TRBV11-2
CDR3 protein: CASSFTREPYEQYF

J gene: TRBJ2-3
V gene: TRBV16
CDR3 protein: CASSQASGSTDTQYF

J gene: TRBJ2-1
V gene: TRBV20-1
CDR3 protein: CSARGVEQFF